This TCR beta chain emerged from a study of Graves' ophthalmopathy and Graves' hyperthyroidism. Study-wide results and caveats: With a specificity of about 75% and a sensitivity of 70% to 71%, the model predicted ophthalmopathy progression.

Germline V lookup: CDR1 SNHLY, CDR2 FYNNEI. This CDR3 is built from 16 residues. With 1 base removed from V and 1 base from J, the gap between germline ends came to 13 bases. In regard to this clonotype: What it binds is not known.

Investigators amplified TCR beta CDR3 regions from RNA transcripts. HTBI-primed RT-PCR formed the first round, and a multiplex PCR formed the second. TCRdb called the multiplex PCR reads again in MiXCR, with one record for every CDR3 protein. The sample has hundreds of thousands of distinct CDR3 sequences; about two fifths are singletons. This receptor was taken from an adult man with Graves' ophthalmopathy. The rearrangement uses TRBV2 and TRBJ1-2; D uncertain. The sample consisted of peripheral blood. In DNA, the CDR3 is TGTGCCAGCAGTGAAGGGGAGGGCCGCATTAACTATGGCTACACCTTC. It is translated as CASSEGEGRINYGYTF.